These 31 T cell receptor beta chains came from one sample sequenced in a study of shared clonotypes between healthy human individuals. Assay: immunoSEQ multiplex PCR; the TCRdb copy retains only in-frame clones and omits some. This table has approximately 2.3 million clones, 90% to 95% appearing once. The sequenced sample was naive CD4+ T cells from PBMCs. Subset specified: CD45RA+ positively selected. These receptors were collected from a man between 18 and 35 years old in good health. Some clones in this sample may be carry-over from other donors' samples.

The genes are TRBV7-2 and TRBJ1-1; 10 bases map to TRBD1. This CDR3 has 16 residues. Germline lookup yields CDR1 SGHTA and CDR2 FQGNSA. V was pared by 4 bases and J by 4 bases, with 9 bases of the junction left unmatched. This CDR3 is CASSSRRTGGGTEAFF. DNA of the CDR3: TGTGCCAGCAGCTCTCGCCGGACAGGGGGAGGCACTGAAGCTTTCTTT.

The chain carries TRBV6-5 and TRBJ2-5, with a tentative D call TRBD1 (6 bases). The CDR3 covers 12 residues. The germline CDR1 and CDR2 sequences are MNHEY and SVGAGI. Trimming pared 5 bases from V and 7 bases from J, leaving 11 bases between. The CDR3, as DNA: TGTGCCAGCAGTAACAGGGTCGGGACCCAGTACTTC. This translates into CASSNRVGTQYF.

Notes on this clone: Other DNA sequences in this sample translate to the same CDR3. This chain uses TRBV18 with TRBJ2-5; 9 bases align to TRBD1. V shed 3 bases, J shed 5 bases, and the junction held 1 base outside the gene matches. Germline V gene lookup returns CDR1 KGHSH and CDR2 LQKENI. CDR3 size: 13 residues. The CDR3 spells CASSPGQGETQYF. The CDR3 DNA follows: TGTGCCAGCTCACCGGGACAGGGCGAGACCCAGTACTTC.

As for this clone: The sample contains more than one DNA sequence encoding this CDR3. The chain uses TRBV5-1 and TRBJ2-5, with D possibly TRBD1 on 6 matching bases. V was shortened by 3 bases and J by 4 bases, with 10 bases between the two germline ends. The germline V gene encodes CDR1 SGHRS and CDR2 YFSETQ. CDR3 length: 13 residues. The CDR3 DNA reads as TGCGCCAGCAGCTCCCTACAGGGAGAGACCCAGTACTTC. Translating it yields CASSSLQGETQYF.

This clone was seen once. This chain's CDR3 is CASSPAFEEKLFF. The CDR3 nucleotides are TGCGCCAGCAGCCCCGCGTTCGAAGAAAAACTGTTTTTT. The genes are TRBV5-1 and TRBJ1-4; D uncertain. The germline V and J ends were trimmed by 4 bases and 8 bases, with 12 bases remaining between them. The CDR3 spans 13 residues. The V gene's germline CDR1 is SGHRS and CDR2 YFSETQ.

CDR3 protein: CASSPFGSYEQYF. In nucleotides, the CDR3 is TGTGCCAGCTCACCATTCGGATCCTACGAGCAGTACTTC. The chain uses TRBV18 and TRBJ2-7; D remains ambiguous. CDR3 size: 13 residues. The germline V gene has CDR1 KGHSH and CDR2 LQKENI. Trimming left V 2 bases short and J 1 base short, with 6 bases between.

This sequence joins TRBV5-1 and TRBJ2-5; 8 bases are shared with TRBD2. The germline CDR1 and CDR2 sequences are SGHRS and YFSETQ. The CDR3 spans 15 residues. Trimming took 1 base from V and 3 from J; bases not matched to a gene: 5. The CDR3 DNA reads as TGCGCCAGCAGCTTGATACTAGCGGAAAAAGAGACCCAGTACTTC. This encodes CASSLILAEKETQYF.

This rearrangement joins TRBV5-6 to TRBJ1-4, with D perhaps matching TRBD1 (5 bases). The CDR3 length is 14 residues. Germline CDR1 and CDR2: SGHDT and YYEEEE. The V end was cut by 6 bases, the J end by 8 bases, with 17 bases between. The DNA of the CDR3 is TGTGCCAGCACCCTTTGGGGGAAAGTAGAAAAACTGTTTTTT. This translates into CASTLWGKVEKLFF.

This clone was seen just once. The genes are TRBV5-1 and TRBJ2-1; D is ambiguous. The CDR3 is 15 amino acids. V gave up 0 bases and J gave up 5 bases, with 12 bases separating them. The germline gives CDR1 SGHRS, CDR2 YFSETQ. The CDR3 DNA reads as TGCGCCAGCAGCTTGGCCATAGGCGGTAACAATGAGCAGTTCTTC. It encodes CASSLAIGGNNEQFF. Variable domain in full (rest from reference TRBV5-1 and TRBJ2-1): KAGVTQTPRYLIKTRGQQVTLSCSPISGHRSVSWYQQTPGQGLQFLFEYFSETQRNKGNFPGRFSGRQFSNSRSEMNVSTLELGDSALYLCASSLAIGGNNEQFFGPGTRLTVL.

This chain links TRBV11-2 with TRBJ2-5, with D unresolved. Germline CDR1 and CDR2: SGHAT and FQNNGV. V lost 1 base, J lost 1 base, and 13 bases lay in between. This CDR3 is built from 16 residues. CDR3 DNA: TGTGCCAGCAGCTTAGGTGGGTTCGGCTTCCAAGAGACCCAGTACTTC. It is translated as CASSLGGFGFQETQYF.

In the case of this clone: The sample carries other DNA sequences with the same CDR3. This chain links TRBV7-3 with TRBJ2-3; tentative D call: TRBD2 (6 bases). Germline values: CDR1 SGHTA, CDR2 FQGTGA. Trimming removed 0 bases at V and 2 bases at J, with 9 bases between. The CDR3 spans 15 residues. This chain's CDR3 is CASSLTGGPTDTQYF. In DNA, the CDR3 is TGTGCCAGCAGCTTAACGGGAGGCCCCACAGATACGCAGTATTTT. Complete variable domain (other parts from reference TRBV7-3 and TRBJ2-3): GAGVSQTPSNKVTEKGKYVELRCDPISGHTALYWYRQSLGQGPEFLIYFQGTGAADDSGLPNDRFFAVRPEGSVSTLKIQRTERGDSAVYLCASSLTGGPTDTQYFGPGTRLTVL.

As regards this clone: A much larger clonotype is one base distant, so this may be a read error. This sequence joins TRBV5-1 and TRBJ1-1, with a possible D match to TRBD1 (6 bases). This CDR3 contains 13 residues. V was shortened by 1 base and J by 4 bases, with 8 bases between the two germline ends. Germline CDR1 is SGHRS and CDR2 is YFSETQ. The CDR3 nucleotides read TGCGCCAGCAGCTTGACAGGGACCACTGAAGCTTTCTTT. Protein: CASSLTGTTEAFF.

The rearrangement uses TRBV30 and TRBJ2-3; possibly TRBD2 for D (6 bases). Trimming took off 1 base at V and 4 bases at J, with 6 bases between the two ends. Germline V gives CDR1 GTSNPN, CDR2 SVGIG (reference sequence). There are 12 residues in the CDR3. The CDR3 bases are TGTGCCTGGAGTGCTAGCGCAGATACGCAGTATTTT. It yields the protein CAWSASADTQYF.

This chain links TRBV7-9 with TRBJ2-7; 8 nucleotides agree with TRBD1. With 5 bases clipped from V and 1 base from J, the junction kept 7 bases outside the gene matches. CDR3 length: 15 residues. CDR1 is SEHNR, CDR2 FQNEAQ, per germline (reference sequence). In DNA form, the CDR3 reads TGTGCCAGCAGCCTTACACAGGGGGGATCCTACGAGCAGTACTTC. Translated: CASSLTQGGSYEQYF.

The CDR3 region is CASSGQGFYGYTF. CDR3 DNA: TGTGCCAGCAGCGGGCAGGGGTTCTATGGCTACACCTTC. The chain employs TRBV5-5 and TRBJ1-2; TRBD1 might be the D (6 bases). Germline V gene lookup returns CDR1 SGHKS and CDR2 YYEKEE (reference sequence). This CDR3 has 13 residues. Trimming shortened V by 4 bases and J by 4 bases, and 11 bases separated the two germline ends.

The rearrangement joins TRBV5-1 to TRBJ2-7; 8 bases map to TRBD1. This CDR3 has 16 residues. V shed 3 bases and J 3 bases; nucleotides not matched to a gene: 11. Germline V gene lookup returns CDR1 SGHRS and CDR2 YFSETQ. DNA for the CDR3: TGCGCCAGCAGCTATGCAGGGGGCGATAATATCTACGAGCAGTACTTC. Translating gives CASSYAGGDNIYEQYF.

The DNA for the CDR3 is TGTGCCAGCAGCGTAGATCTGGGTCAGCCCCAGCATTTT. This sequence encodes CASSVDLGQPQHF. V gene TRBV9 combines with J gene TRBJ1-5, with D hard to call. Trimming cost V 0 bases and J 6 bases, with 7 bases left between them. The CDR3 has 13 residues. Germline V gene data show CDR1 as SGDLS and CDR2 as YYNGEE.

V gene TRBV5-4 combines with J gene TRBJ2-3, with TRBD2 identical over 7 bases. The CDR3 is 16 residues long. Germline CDR1 and CDR2: SGHNT and YYREEE (reference sequence). The V gene end was trimmed by 2 bases and the J gene end by 0 bases; junction bases not matched to a gene: 6. The CDR3 spells CASSFPSGSSTDTQYF. Here the CDR3 DNA reads TGTGCCAGCAGCTTTCCTAGCGGTTCTAGCACAGATACGCAGTATTTT.

About this clone itself: This may be a read error: a much more frequent sequence differs by one nucleotide. V and J are TRBV5-4 and TRBJ2-5; D is perhaps TRBD1 (5 bases). CDR1 and CDR2 (germline): SGHNT, YYREEE (reference sequence). The length of the CDR3 is 13 residues. V lost 3 bases and J lost 2, with 8 bases in between. The CDR3 nucleotides read TGTGCCAGCAGCTCAGACAGACAAGAGACCCAGTACTTC. Translation: CASSSDRQETQYF.

The rearrangement uses TRBV27 and TRBJ1-5; D remains ambiguous. Germline V gene lookup returns CDR1 MNHEY and CDR2 SMNVEV (reference sequence). Trimming left V 5 bases short and J 6 bases short, with 23 bases between. The CDR3 totals 17 residues. The CDR3 spells CASSPPGGSRSGQPQHF. The CDR3 DNA is TGTGCCAGCAGTCCACCGGGCGGCTCTAGGTCGGGTCAGCCCCAGCATTTT.

The chain links TRBV6-6 to TRBJ2-1; D unresolved. V was trimmed by 0 bases and J by 2 bases, leaving 8 bases between them. The CDR3 length is 15 residues. Germline CDR1 MNHNY, CDR2 SVGAGI (reference sequence). The CDR3 region is CASSYSGFPYNEQFF. The CDR3 coding sequence is TGTGCCAGCAGTTACTCTGGGTTCCCCTACAATGAGCAGTTCTTC.

The chain employs TRBV28 and TRBJ2-7; D might be TRBD1 (6 bases). The germline V gene has CDR1 MDHEN and CDR2 SYDVKM. V lost 7 bases, J lost 2 bases, and 9 bases lay in between. There are 12 residues in the CDR3. CDR3 sequence (DNA): TGTGCCAGCAAGGGGGAAACCTACGAGCAGTACTTC. The encoded protein is CASKGETYEQYF.

The rearrangement links TRBV28 to TRBJ2-3, with D possibly matching TRBD2 (7 bases). The germline CDR1 and CDR2 sequences are MDHEN and SYDVKM. Trimming took 6 bases from V and 0 from J, leaving 19 bases between them. CDR3 size: 17 residues. For the CDR3, the DNA is TGTGCCAGCAGCTCCATGGGGGGGCGACCTAGCACAGATACGCAGTATTTT. Its protein product is CASSSMGGRPSTDTQYF.

The CDR3 reads CASRLGLAEAFF. The CDR3 DNA sequence: TGTGCCAGCAGACTGGGGCTCGCTGAAGCTTTCTTT. This chain links TRBV7-2 with TRBJ1-1; TRBD1 might be the D (5 bases). V was clipped by 6 bases and J by 6 bases, with 11 bases between them. The CDR3 is 12 residues long. From germline, CDR1 is SGHTA and CDR2 FQGNSA.

The table lists this clone with a count of one. The chain recombines TRBV2 with TRBJ2-1; D uncertain. The ends were cut back, 6 bases at V and 3 bases at J, with 21 bases in the middle. CDR1 is SNHLY, CDR2 FYNNEI, per germline. This CDR3 is 17 amino acids long. CDR3 protein: CASSALEPERYYNEQFF. The CDR3 DNA follows: TGTGCCAGCAGCGCTCTAGAGCCCGAGCGTTACTACAATGAGCAGTTCTTC.

A note on this clone: Distinct nucleotide sequences in the sample also encode this CDR3. The rearrangement joins TRBV5-1 to TRBJ2-1; no definite D call. V was pared by 0 bases and J by 5 bases, with 6 bases between. The CDR3 runs 13 residues. The germline V gene has CDR1 SGHRS and CDR2 YFSETQ. The CDR3 nucleotides read TGCGCCAGCAGCTTGGCGGGCCACAATGAGCAGTTCTTC. It codes for CASSLAGHNEQFF.

The chain carries TRBV2 and TRBJ1-5; D gene ambiguous. The CDR3 has 15 amino acids. Germline CDR1 and CDR2: SNHLY and FYNNEI. V was cut by 1 base and J by 6 bases, with 13 bases left in between. DNA for the CDR3: TGTGCCAGCAGTGAAGGACCGCAGGTGGGTCAGCCCCAGCATTTT. Encoded protein: CASSEGPQVGQPQHF.

The sample holds a few counts of this clone. The sample has other DNA sequences that encode this CDR3 too. The rearrangement links TRBV2 to TRBJ2-7; D call uncertain. From germline, CDR1 is SNHLY and CDR2 FYNNEI. Trimming took off 1 base at V and 3 bases at J, with 4 bases between the two ends. This CDR3 has 12 amino acids. CDR3: CASSEGGYEQYF. The DNA of the CDR3 is TGTGCCAGCAGTGAAGGGGGCTACGAGCAGTACTTC. The full variable domain, completed using reference TRBV2 and TRBJ2-7, is EPEVTQTPSHQVTQMGQEVILRCVPISNHLYFYWYRQILGQKVEFLVSFYNNEISEKSEIFDDQFSVERPDGSNFTLKIRSTKLEDSAMYFCASSEGGYEQYFGPGTRLTVT.

The rearrangement joins TRBV6-6 to TRBJ2-7, with a possible D match to TRBD2 (5 bases). Germline CDR1 is MNHNY and CDR2 is SVGAGI (reference sequence). There are 16 residues in the CDR3. Between the trimmed V and J ends, which lost 3 bases and 6 bases, there was a span of 21 bases. As DNA, the CDR3 is TGTGCCAGCAGTTATAGGAGGACGTGGGAGAGTAGCGAGCAGTACTTC. It translates to CASSYRRTWESSEQYF.

The chain joins TRBV6-6 to TRBJ1-1; D is possibly TRBD1 (5 bases). This CDR3 is 14 amino acids long. The germline V gene has CDR1 MNHNY and CDR2 SVGAGI (reference sequence). V lost 6 bases, J lost 0 bases, and 11 bases lay in between. CDR3 protein: CASRPQVMNTEAFF. The CDR3 coding sequence is TGTGCCAGCAGACCACAGGTCATGAACACTGAAGCTTTCTTT.

The chain links TRBV27 to TRBJ2-5; 8 nucleotides align to TRBD2. J was trimmed by 2 bases and V by 6 bases; bases with no gene match: 5. The CDR3 sequence is 14 residues long. The germline V gene encodes CDR1 MNHEY and CDR2 SMNVEV (reference sequence). The CDR3 sequence: CASRGGRLQETQYF. The CDR3 region has the DNA TGTGCCAGCAGAGGCGGGAGGCTGCAAGAGACCCAGTACTTC.